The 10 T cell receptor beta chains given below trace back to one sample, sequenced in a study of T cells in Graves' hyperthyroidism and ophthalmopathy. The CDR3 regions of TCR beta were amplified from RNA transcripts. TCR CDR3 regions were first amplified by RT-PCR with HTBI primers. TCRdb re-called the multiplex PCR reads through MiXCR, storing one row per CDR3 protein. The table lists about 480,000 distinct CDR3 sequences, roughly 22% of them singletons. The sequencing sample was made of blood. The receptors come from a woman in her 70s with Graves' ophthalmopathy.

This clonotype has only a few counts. The chain's CDR3 is CASRQAGIHQPQHF. The CDR3, as DNA: TGTGCCAGCAGGCAGGCAGGGATACATCAGCCCCAGCATTTT. The chain couples TRBV19 to TRBJ1-5; weak D call: TRBD1 (5 bases). Trimming stripped 9 bases from V and 5 bases from J, with 17 bases between. This CDR3 comprises 14 residues. CDR1 and CDR2 (germline): LNHDA, SQIVND (reference sequence). Supplemented by reference TRBV19 and TRBJ1-5, the full variable domain reads DGGITQSPKYLFRKEGQNVTLSCEQNLNHDAMYWYRQDPGQGLRLIYYSQIVNDFQKGDIAEGYSVSREKKESFPLTVTSAQKNPTAFYLCASRQAGIHQPQHFGDGTRLSIL.

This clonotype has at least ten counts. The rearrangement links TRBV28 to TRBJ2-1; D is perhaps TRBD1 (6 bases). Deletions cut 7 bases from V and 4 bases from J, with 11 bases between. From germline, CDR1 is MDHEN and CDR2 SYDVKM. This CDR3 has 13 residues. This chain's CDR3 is CASKGDTYNEQFF. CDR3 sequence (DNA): TGTGCCAGCAAAGGGGACACGTACAATGAGCAGTTCTTC.

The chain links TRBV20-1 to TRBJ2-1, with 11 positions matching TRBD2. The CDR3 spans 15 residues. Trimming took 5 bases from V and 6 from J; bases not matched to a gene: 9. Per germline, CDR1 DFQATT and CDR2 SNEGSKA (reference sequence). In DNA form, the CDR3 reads TGCAGTGCTGGCGGGACTAGCGGAGCCCCCAATGAGCAGTTCTTC. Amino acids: CSAGGTSGAPNEQFF.

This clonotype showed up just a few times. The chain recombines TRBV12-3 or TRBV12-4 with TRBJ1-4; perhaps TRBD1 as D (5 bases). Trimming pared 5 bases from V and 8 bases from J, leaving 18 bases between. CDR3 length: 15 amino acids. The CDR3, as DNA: TGTGCCAGCAGTCCCAGACCCGGGACCGGCGAAAAACTGTTTTTT. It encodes CASSPRPGTGEKLFF.

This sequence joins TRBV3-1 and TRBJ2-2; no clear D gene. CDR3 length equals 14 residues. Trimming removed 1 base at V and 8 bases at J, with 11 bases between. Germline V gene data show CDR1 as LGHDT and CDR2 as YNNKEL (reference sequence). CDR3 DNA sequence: TGTGCCAGCAGCCAAGGGCGCCGGTCAGGGGAGCTGTTTTTT. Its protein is CASSQGRRSGELFF.

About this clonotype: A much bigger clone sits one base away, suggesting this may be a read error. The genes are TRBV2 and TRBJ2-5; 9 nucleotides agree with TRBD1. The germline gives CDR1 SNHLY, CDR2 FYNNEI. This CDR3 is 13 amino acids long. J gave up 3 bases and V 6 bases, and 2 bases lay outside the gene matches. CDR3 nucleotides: TGTGCCAGCAGCACAGGGGGCGAAGAGACCCAGTACTTC. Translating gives CASSTGGEETQYF.

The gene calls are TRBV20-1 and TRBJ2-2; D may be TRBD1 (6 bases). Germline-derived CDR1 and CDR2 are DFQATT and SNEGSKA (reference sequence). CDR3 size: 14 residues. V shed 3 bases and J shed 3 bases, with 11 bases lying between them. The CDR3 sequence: CSASNRVDTGELFF. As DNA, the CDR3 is TGCAGTGCTAGTAACAGGGTGGACACCGGGGAGCTGTTTTTT.

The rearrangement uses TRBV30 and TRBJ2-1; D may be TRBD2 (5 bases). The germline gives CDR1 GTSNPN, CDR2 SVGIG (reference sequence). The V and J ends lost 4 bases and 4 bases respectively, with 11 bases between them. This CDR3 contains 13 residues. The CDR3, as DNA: TGTGCCTGGACTCCGGACTCGTACAATGAGCAGTTCTTC. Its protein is CAWTPDSYNEQFF.

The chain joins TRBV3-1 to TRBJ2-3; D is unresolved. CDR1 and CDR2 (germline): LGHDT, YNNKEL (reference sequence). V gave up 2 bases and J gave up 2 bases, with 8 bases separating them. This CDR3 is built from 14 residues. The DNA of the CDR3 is TGTGCCAGCAGCCAACGACTGATCACAGATACGCAGTATTTT. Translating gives CASSQRLITDTQYF.

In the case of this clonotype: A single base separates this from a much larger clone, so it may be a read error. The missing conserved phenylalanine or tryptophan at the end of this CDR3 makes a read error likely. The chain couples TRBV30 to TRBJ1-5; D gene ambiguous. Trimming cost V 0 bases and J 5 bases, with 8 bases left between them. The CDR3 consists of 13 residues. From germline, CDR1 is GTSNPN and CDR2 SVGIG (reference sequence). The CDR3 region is CAWSVRGDQPQHS. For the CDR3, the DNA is TGTGCCTGGAGTGTACGCGGGGATCAGCCCCAGCATTCT.